Listed here are 21 T cell receptor beta chains from one sample, sequenced in a study of CD8 T cells in ankylosing spondylitis. TCRdb passed the 5' RACE reads through MiXCR, listing each CDR3 protein once. The sample holds about 260,000 distinct CDR3 sequences, 20% to 30% seen once. The specimen was blood, either unsorted or a sorted T cell fraction (not recorded which). These receptors all come from a male donor with ankylosing spondylitis or in good health (not recorded which).

The genes are TRBV3-1 and TRBJ2-1; D not certain. The CDR3 is 14 residues long. CDR1 is LGHDT, CDR2 YNNKEL, per germline (reference sequence). V was trimmed by 1 base and J by 4 bases, leaving 8 bases between them. The CDR3 reads CASSQAGAYNEQFF. The CDR3 DNA reads as TGTGCCAGCAGCCAAGCTGGAGCTTACAATGAGCAGTTCTTC.

This clonotype was picked up a small number of times. J is TRBJ2-3 and V is TRBV18; 9 bases map to TRBD1. The V gene's germline CDR1 is KGHSH and CDR2 LQKENI. This CDR3 comprises 13 residues. With V trimmed by 2 bases and J by 8 bases, 2 bases remained unmatched. The CDR3 nucleotides read TGTGCCAGCTCACCAGGACAGGGGACTACGCAGTATTTT. Amino acids: CASSPGQGTTQYF.

This clonotype appeared a few times. This chain connects TRBV29-1 to TRBJ2-1, with D hard to call. Germline-derived CDR1 and CDR2 are SQVTM and ANQGSEA. Trimming took 6 bases from V and 0 from J, leaving 12 bases between them. This CDR3 region has 14 residues. CDR3 in DNA: TGCAGCGTCTACAGTAAAAGCTCCTACAATGAGCAGTTCTTC. It translates to CSVYSKSSYNEQFF.

Only a few counts were recorded for this clonotype. The V gene is TRBV20-1, the J gene TRBJ2-5, with 8 bases aligning to TRBD2. V lost 6 bases to trimming and J lost 0 bases; unmatched junction nucleotides: 6. The CDR3 length is 14 residues. Germline V lookup: CDR1 DFQATT, CDR2 SNEGSKA (reference sequence). The CDR3 DNA sequence: TGCAGTGCCCCCGGGGGGGCCAACCAAGAGACCCAGTACTTC. Its translation: CSAPGGANQETQYF.

Note on this clonotype: A much larger clonotype is one base distant, so this may be a read error. For the CDR3, the DNA is TGTGCCAGCAGCGGGGACAGGGGAGAGACCCAGTACTTC. This sequence encodes CASSGDRGETQYF. The genes are TRBV12-3 or TRBV12-4 and TRBJ2-5; 10 positions match TRBD1. This CDR3 is 13 amino acids long. Trimming cost V 6 bases and J 4 bases; bases outside gene matches: 2.

This clonotype was counted ten times or more. The rearrangement uses TRBV2 and TRBJ2-3; no clear D. Germline CDR1 SNHLY, CDR2 FYNNEI. V lost 3 bases, J lost 5 bases, and 9 bases lay in between. The CDR3 spans 13 residues. CDR3 sequence reads: CASSDQVRDTQYF. Written as DNA, the CDR3 is TGTGCCAGCAGTGACCAGGTTCGAGATACGCAGTATTTT.

This clonotype was observed at least ten times. The V and J genes are TRBV20-1 and TRBJ1-2; D remains unclear. The CDR3 consists of 13 residues. The germline V gene encodes CDR1 DFQATT and CDR2 SNEGSKA (reference sequence). Trimming shortened V by 1 base and J by 2 bases, and 8 bases separated the two germline ends. DNA for the CDR3: TGCAGTGCTAGAGTTGTGGACAACTATGGCTACACCTTC. Its protein is CSARVVDNYGYTF.

This clonotype was seen many times. This chain uses TRBV10-3 with TRBJ2-2; the D gene is possibly TRBD2 (5 bases). The V gene lost 6 bases and the J gene lost 6 bases, with 17 bases spanning the gap. CDR1 ENHRY and CDR2 SYGVKD come from the germline V gene. The CDR3 covers 15 residues. Here the CDR3 DNA reads TGTGCCATCAGGAGAGGGATTCTTGGCGCCGGGGAGCTGTTTTTT. Encoded protein: CAIRRGILGAGELFF.

The genes are TRBV20-1 and TRBJ2-2; TRBD1 aligns across 7 bases. In germline, CDR1 is DFQATT, CDR2 SNEGSKA (reference sequence). The CDR3 runs to 17 residues. Trimming cost V 0 bases and J 6 bases; bases outside gene matches: 13. CDR3 sequence (DNA): TGCAGTGCTAGAGAGAGAGGTGGCAGGGGGAAGGCCGGGGAGCTGTTTTTT. Residues: CSARERGGRGKAGELFF.

The rearrangement joins TRBV20-1 to TRBJ1-2; D unclear. CDR1 is DFQATT and CDR2 is SNEGSKA in the germline V gene (reference sequence). CDR3 length: 15 amino acids. Trimming took 0 bases from V and 2 from J, leaving 13 bases between them. The CDR3 region is CSARDFTEQNYGYTF. The DNA for the CDR3 is TGCAGTGCTAGAGATTTTACTGAACAGAACTATGGCTACACCTTC.

This clonotype was recorded at least ten times. This chain joins TRBV12-3 or TRBV12-4 and TRBJ1-1, with D hard to call. With 1 base removed from V and 0 bases from J, the gap between germline ends came to 9 bases. The CDR3 has 15 residues. The CDR3 bases are TGTGCCAGCAGTTTAGATAGCAGGATGAACACTGAAGCTTTCTTT. Amino acid sequence: CASSLDSRMNTEAFF.

The table lists this clonotype with many counts. This chain uses TRBV29-1 with TRBJ2-1; D is perhaps TRBD1 or TRBD2 (6 bases each). V shed 0 bases and J shed 5 bases, with 17 bases lying between them. The germline CDR1 and CDR2 sequences are SQVTM and ANQGSEA. The CDR3 loop spans 16 amino acids. This chain's CDR3 is CSVEDRGGTLNNEQFF. CDR3 nucleotides: TGCAGCGTTGAAGATAGAGGAGGGACACTCAACAATGAGCAGTTCTTC.

This clonotype has at least ten counts. The chain couples TRBV2 to TRBJ2-7, with D perhaps matching TRBD1 (5 bases). Looked up from germline, CDR1 is SNHLY and CDR2 is FYNNEI. The CDR3 loop spans 12 amino acids. The V end was cut by 11 bases, the J end by 6 bases, with 17 bases between. The CDR3, as DNA: TGTGCCTCCCAGGCCCAGGGTCTCGAGCAGTACTTC. Amino acids: CASQAQGLEQYF.

V is TRBV5-4 and J is TRBJ2-7; 8 bases fit TRBD2. The length of the CDR3 is 15 residues. Germline loops: CDR1 SGHNT, CDR2 YYREEE (reference sequence). V shed 2 bases, J shed 0 bases, and the junction held 4 bases outside the gene matches. The CDR3 sequence: CASSLPGGDSYEQYF. The CDR3 DNA sequence: TGTGCCAGCAGCTTACCGGGGGGGGACTCCTACGAGCAGTACTTC.

About this clonotype: A much bigger clone sits one base away, suggesting this may be a read error. The V call is TRBV20-1, the J call TRBJ1-6; possibly TRBD1 for D (6 bases). V was pared by 3 bases and J by 6 bases, with 12 bases between. CDR1 and CDR2 (germline): DFQATT, SNEGSKA (reference sequence). The CDR3 consists of 14 residues. As DNA, the CDR3 is TGCAGTGCTAGCCTGGACAGCCGTAATTCACCCCTCCACTTT. This gives the protein CSASLDSRNSPLHF.

This clonotype was picked up a small number of times. V gene TRBV29-1 combines with J gene TRBJ1-2; D is unresolved. Germline V CDR1 and CDR2: SQVTM, ANQGSEA. This CDR3 region has 13 residues. V gave up 0 bases and J gave up 5 bases, with 10 bases separating them. As DNA, the CDR3 is TGCAGCGTTGAAGACACCTTTGGATATGGCTACACCTTC. As protein: CSVEDTFGYGYTF.

This clonotype was detected many times. The chain combines TRBV20-1 with TRBJ1-6; D may be TRBD1 (5 bases). The length of the CDR3 is 13 residues. Germline-derived CDR1 and CDR2 are DFQATT and SNEGSKA (reference sequence). The V gene lost 6 bases and the J gene lost 5 bases, with 11 bases spanning the gap. The CDR3, as DNA: TGCAGTGCGGTGGGACCGAATAATTCACCCCTCCACTTT. As protein: CSAVGPNNSPLHF.

This clonotype was detected only a few times. V is TRBV10-3 and J is TRBJ1-2, with 11 bases lining up with TRBD1. CDR1 ENHRY and CDR2 SYGVKD come from the germline V gene. The CDR3 contains 15 residues. J lost 3 bases, V lost 5 bases, and 5 bases had no gene match. This CDR3 reads CAISRRTGGYYGYTF. CDR3 DNA: TGTGCCATCAGTCGACGGACAGGGGGCTACTATGGCTACACCTTC.

The rearrangement joins TRBV9 to TRBJ2-1; D is perhaps TRBD2 (6 bases). The CDR3 contains 16 residues. The V end lost 0 bases, the J end lost 3 bases, and 13 bases lay between the germline ends. Germline V gives CDR1 SGDLS, CDR2 YYNGEE. The CDR3 region has the DNA TGTGCCAGCAGCGTAGGTGGCGGGGTCGGCTACAATGAGCAGTTCTTC. It encodes CASSVGGGVGYNEQFF.

The table lists this clonotype with many counts. The chain joins TRBV24-1 to TRBJ2-7; TRBD1 aligns across 11 bases. The germline V gene encodes CDR1 KGHDR and CDR2 SFDVKD. Trimming cost V 5 bases and J 4 bases; bases outside gene matches: 6. The CDR3 runs to 15 residues. Here the CDR3 DNA reads TGTGCCACCAGTGCTCCGGACAGGGGGCTTTACGAGCAGTACTTC. This translates into CATSAPDRGLYEQYF.

This clonotype turned up a few times. The V gene is TRBV20-1, the J gene TRBJ2-5; D gene ambiguous. This CDR3 has 14 amino acids. Trimming took 6 bases from V and 5 from J, leaving 19 bases between them. Germline loops: CDR1 DFQATT, CDR2 SNEGSKA (reference sequence). The CDR3 spells CSAIGPRDRETQYF. CDR3 DNA sequence: TGCAGTGCCATCGGGCCAAGGGATAGGGAGACCCAGTACTTC.